The 11 T cell receptor beta chains in this list originate from one sample, sequenced in a study of T cell changes during pregnancy in multiple sclerosis. Assay used: immunoSEQ multiplex PCR; TCRdb lists only in-frame clones, some missing. The table lists about 62,000 clones, roughly nine tenths of them singletons, with 2% to 3% in the top ten. Here the sequenced sample was peripheral blood, taken in the first trimester of pregnancy. The source of these receptors is a female donor with multiple sclerosis, enrolled in a pregnancy study.

The sample holds one count of this clone. The chain combines TRBV10-1 with TRBJ1-1; TRBD1 matches 8 bases. With V trimmed by 6 bases and J by 1 base, 4 bases remained unmatched. The germline CDR1 and CDR2 sequences are WNHNN and SYGVQD (reference sequence). This CDR3 contains 14 residues. The CDR3 DNA is TGCGCCAGCAGGGGGACAGGATCGAACACTGAAGCTTTCTTT. This translates into CASRGTGSNTEAFF.

The chain couples TRBV10-1 to TRBJ2-1; D might be TRBD2 (7 bases). CDR1 WNHNN and CDR2 SYGVQD come from the germline V gene (reference sequence). The CDR3 is made up of 16 amino acids. The V end was cut by 1 base, the J end by 7 bases, with 17 bases between. This CDR3 reads CASSEFRGGERNEQFF. The DNA for the CDR3 is TGCGCCAGCAGTGAGTTTAGGGGGGGAGAAAGGAATGAGCAGTTCTTC.

This chain links TRBV5-1 with TRBJ2-2; D is perhaps TRBD2 (5 bases). Trimming cost V 0 bases and J 1 base, with 10 bases left between them. Germline-derived CDR1 and CDR2 are SGHRS and YFSETQ. CDR3 length equals 16 residues. The CDR3 protein is CASSLAHAGNTGELFF. CDR3 bases: TGCGCCAGCAGCTTGGCGCACGCGGGGAACACCGGGGAGCTGTTTTTT.

V and J are TRBV19 and TRBJ1-2; weak D call: TRBD1 (5 bases). Trimming stripped 4 bases from V and 6 bases from J, with 21 bases between. The CDR3 runs 16 residues. Germline V gene sequence: CDR1 LNHDA, CDR2 SQIVND (reference sequence). CDR3 sequence reads: CASSTRLYTPGDGYTF. DNA for the CDR3: TGTGCCAGTAGTACTCGGTTGTACACCCCGGGGGATGGCTACACCTTC.

The chain has TRBV30 and TRBJ2-3; the D gene is possibly TRBD2 (6 bases). CDR1 GTSNPN and CDR2 SVGIG come from the germline V gene (reference sequence). Trimming removed 3 bases at V and 2 bases at J, with 12 bases between. This CDR3 has 14 amino acids. Here the CDR3 reads CAWRRGPNTDTQYF. The CDR3 DNA reads TGTGCCTGGAGGCGGGGCCCGAACACAGATACGCAGTATTTT.

This CDR3 is CAWSHGVDGYTF. The DNA for the CDR3 is TGTGCCTGGAGTCACGGGGTGGATGGCTACACCTTC. The V gene is TRBV30, the J gene TRBJ1-2; D not resolved. The germline V gene encodes CDR1 GTSNPN and CDR2 SVGIG (reference sequence). This CDR3 contains 12 residues. The V end lost 2 bases, the J end lost 6 bases, and 10 bases lay between the germline ends.

This chain uses TRBV30 with TRBJ1-5, with D unresolved. This CDR3 spans 16 amino acids. V gave up 0 bases and J gave up 2 bases, with 14 bases separating them. Germline V gene sequence: CDR1 GTSNPN, CDR2 SVGIG (reference sequence). In DNA, the CDR3 is TGTGCCTGGAGTGTATCGGGTACATGGGGCAATCAGCCCCAGCATTTT. This sequence encodes CAWSVSGTWGNQPQHF.

J is TRBJ2-1 and V is TRBV18, with D possibly matching TRBD1 (6 bases). Trimming cost V 3 bases and J 1 base, with 16 bases left between them. CDR3 size: 17 residues. Germline-derived CDR1 and CDR2 are KGHSH and LQKENI. As DNA, the CDR3 is TGTGCCAGCTCACCGTCTCGGAGAAGGGGGTCCTACAATGAGCAGTTCTTC. Residues: CASSPSRRRGSYNEQFF.

J is TRBJ2-7 and V is TRBV7-2; TRBD2 aligns across 8 bases. V lost 5 bases, J lost 5 bases, and 14 bases stayed unmatched. The CDR3 length is 16 residues. CDR1 is SGHTA and CDR2 is FQGNSA in the germline V gene. In DNA, the CDR3 is TGTGCCAGCAGCCCATGGTCGCGGGGGGCTATCCACGAGCAGTACTTC. Translation gives CASSPWSRGAIHEQYF.

The J gene is TRBJ2-7, the V gene TRBV4-3; TRBD1 agrees at 7 bases. Trimming removed 0 bases from V and 3 bases from J; junction bases left unmatched: 8. The germline gives CDR1 LGHNA, CDR2 YSLEER. The CDR3 spans 16 residues. The CDR3 nucleotides read TGCGCCAGCAGCCAAGATGTGACAGGGTTAAGCTACGAGCAGTACTTC. Translated, it gives CASSQDVTGLSYEQYF.

The rearrangement links TRBV2 to TRBJ2-6, with 9 bases lining up with TRBD1. CDR1 and CDR2 (germline): SNHLY, FYNNEI. V shed 4 bases, J shed 2 bases, and the junction held 3 bases outside the gene matches. This CDR3 is 16 amino acids long. DNA of the CDR3: TGTGCCAGCAGTGGAGACAGGGGGGCTGGGGCCAACGTCCTGACTTTC. Amino acids: CASSGDRGAGANVLTF. The complete variable domain, with remaining parts taken from reference TRBV2 and TRBJ2-6, reads EPEVTQTPSHQVTQMGQEVILRCVPISNHLYFYWYRQILGQKVEFLVSFYNNEISEKSEIFDDQFSVERPDGSNFTLKIRSTKLEDSAMYFCASSGDRGAGANVLTFGAGSRLTVL.